The source of this T cell receptor (beta chain) is a study of identical twins. TCRdb itself ran the 5' RACE reads through MiXCR, one entry per CDR3 protein. The sample has 250,000 to 350,000 distinct CDR3 sequences, 7.5% to 9.5% seen once. V lost 0 bases and J 3 bases, leaving 18 bases between the germline ends. The CDR3 has 18 amino acids. Germline CDR1 reads ENHRY; CDR2 reads SYGVKD. Separately, the same data were catalogued under a study of yellow fever vaccine responses in identical twins.

This TCR derives from a woman aged 18-35 years in good health. The J gene is TRBJ2-1, the V gene TRBV10-3; D perhaps matches TRBD1 (6 bases). The sample taken for sequencing was CD8+ T cells sorted from blood. CDR3 loop: CAISESDGGGFNYNEQFF. For the CDR3, the DNA is TGTGCCATCAGTGAGTCTGATGGGGGCGGGTTCAACTACAATGAGCAGTTCTTC.